Reported below is one T cell receptor beta chain. Its binding antigen is unknown. Base qualities are not recorded, but no much larger clone differs from it by a single base. This entry is derived from a study of blood T cells in healthy people across ages (dated by TCRdb to between 2014 and 2016). With regard to the full study: Template switching captured roughly one uniquely barcoded TCR beta cDNA molecule per two T cells in model experiments. The study measured age-related changes in TCR beta repertoire diversity using deep sequencing normalized with unique cDNA molecular identifiers. Four age groups were formed from the donors: young (average approximately 15 years), middle-aged (roughly 38), aged (62) and long-lived (82). To avoid experimental bias, donors of different ages were randomly spread across the sequencing lanes. The study analyzed two additional independent replicas of 1 million unique cDNA reads from the same blood draw for two donors, one aged 18 to 30 and one aged 80 or older.

Overall study results and their limits: Total diversity estimates from one million sequenced T cells were considered lower bounds and underestimates. There was a strong correlation between observed TCR beta diversity and the percentage of naive T cells measured by flow cytometry. Compared with the aged group, the long-lived group had more naive CD4+ T cells, fewer expanded clones and increased TCR diversity, a pattern suggesting age selection. Because donor CMV infection status was unknown, age-related changes in expanded clonotypes were potentially confounded. Since profiling was done on bulk unsorted PBMCs, naive and antigen-experienced compartments could not be conclusively compared. As age increased, observed TCR beta diversity per million T cells dropped in a roughly linear way, and a significant reduction was already evident by age around 41.

The approximately 39 donors, aged about 6 to 90 years, were systemically healthy Caucasian individuals from Russia. Around 9.7 milliliters of peripheral blood were collected from each donor into EDTA-treated Vacutainer tubes. Ficoll-Paque density-gradient centrifugation was used to isolate PBMCs, with at least 7 million per sample. Trizol reagent was used to extract total RNA from PBMCs, with at least 6 micrograms per sample. For every donor, flow cytometry on a PBMC aliquot measured the percentage of naive CD45RAhigh/CD27high T cells. Receptor amplification or capture employed 5' RACE. TCRdb lists the instrument as Illumina HiSeq 2500. A second PCR of about 7 to 12 cycles was run with a J-beta primer mix and a sample-barcoded 5' primer. Each TCR beta cDNA molecule received a unique molecular identifier from a template-switch 5' adaptor carrying 12 random nucleotides. Each sample yielded at least 2.5 million CDR3-containing paired-end reads. First-strand cDNA synthesis was performed from all RNA using the Mint cDNA synthesis kit, with priming by a TRBC-specific oligonucleotide. Following uracil-DNA glycosylase treatment, all cDNA underwent a first 18-cycle PCR with the universal primers M1SS and BC2_uni_R. The authors processed their data as follows. Normalization of each sample was performed by random selection of 1 million high-quality reads, each carrying a distinct molecular identifier. Reads sharing molecular identifiers were discarded rather than binned into consensus sequences. CDR3 identification, clonotype clustering and error correction used MiTCR with a Q25 quality threshold and the strictest error-elimination algorithm. A nonparametric unseen species model with Euler transformation was used to estimate lower-bound total TCR beta diversity. TCRdb handled the public reads itself, with Q25 trimming in fastp and clone calling in MiXCR, and kept productive beta chains. For every CDR3 protein sequence, its rows merge into one entry that carries the most common genes and DNA. The V and J calls were not made by the authors but by TCRdb's processing. In this sample the table shows 1.4 million to 1.5 million distinct CDR3 sequences, about 40% of which occur a single time. The top ten clones comprise 6.5% to 10% of the sample.

Sequences were obtained from blood. This clonotype originated in a woman aged 18-29 years in good health.

The CDR3 corresponds to CAWSAPSGYEQYF. Here is the DNA: TGTGCCTGGAGCGCCCCTTCGGGCTACGAGCAGTACTTC. This chain is built from TRBV30 and TRBJ2-7; no D gene is confidently identified. The germline V gene (reference sequence) yields GTSNPN for CDR1 and SVGIG for CDR2. Trimming costs V 3 bases and J 3 bases, and their ends lie 12 bases apart. From the cysteine up to the phenylalanine, the CDR3 has a length of 13 residues. This entry keeps only the CDR3 DNA: 39 bases, framed from base 1.